The present TCR beta chain was sequenced within a study of T-cell reconstitution after alpha-beta-depleted transplantation in children. Broader study findings: One year post-transplant, T-cell counts and diversity were largely derived from T cells produced anew.

In germline, CDR1 is DFQATT, CDR2 SNEGSKA (reference sequence). V lost 3 bases and J lost 6; bases outside the gene matches: 7. This CDR3 region has 14 residues. Unique molecular identifiers were built into the TCRbeta library. TCRdb redid the calling of the PCR reads with MiXCR, one entry per CDR3 protein. Among about 580,000 distinct CDR3 sequences listed, 20% to 25% were seen once. This clonotype has only a few counts. Antigen: not known. The receptor's source is a boy under two years old who had a stem cell transplant for acute myeloid leukemia, so the T cells may come from the graft donor. The rearrangement links TRBV20-1 to TRBJ2-1, with 8 bases lining up with TRBD2. Specimen: PBMCs, mostly from graft donor cells, collected 360 days after TCRalphabeta/CD19-depleted stem cell transplant. The CDR3: CSARGSGGANEQFF. The CDR3 bases are TGCAGTGCTAGGGGGTCCGGGGGGGCCAATGAGCAGTTCTTC.